This T cell receptor (beta chain) was recovered during a study of low-dose radiotherapy and immunotherapy resistance in tumors. The time point denotes: before trial treatment. The therapy administered to donors comprised nivolumab, ipilimumab, aspirin, low-dose cyclophosphamide and low-dose radiotherapy. Gene-specific TRAV and TRBV primers were used for first-strand cDNA, covering alpha and beta chains. For amplifying TCRs, the PCR ran for about 20 cycles with Phusion, which was used together with a constant-region primer and the adapter on the V primers. From the reads, TCRdb called clonotypes with MiXCR, one entry per CDR3 protein. The sample holds about 71,000 distinct CDR3 sequences, around 29% seen once. This sample comprised PBMCs, obtained before treatment. The sequence came from a female donor with ovarian cancer.

The CDR3 loop is CASKTRHGEGADTQYF. For the CDR3, the DNA is TGTGCCAGCAAGACGAGGCACGGGGAGGGAGCAGATACGCAGTATTTT. The V gene is TRBV6-1, the J gene TRBJ2-3; 7 bases line up with TRBD2. V lost 7 bases to trimming and J lost 4 bases; unmatched junction nucleotides: 14. CDR1 MNHNS and CDR2 SASEGT come from the germline V gene. This CDR3 region has 16 residues.